This section outlines one T cell receptor (beta chain) sequence together with its context. Its target is unknown. TCRdb reprocessed the 5' RACE reads; each CDR3 protein has one entry and no DNA is given. In total, the table holds over 200,000 distinct CDR3 sequences. This specimen belongs to a study of T cells expressing NK-cell markers. Study results and caveats: Dominance of the CD3+CD56-NKG2C+ fraction by these clonotypes also held in several donors. Each of roughly six donors carried dominant NKG2C+ clonotypes accounting for about 1.0-7.0% of CD8+ T cells.

CDR3 length equals 14 residues. Germline loops: CDR1 SQVTM, CDR2 ANQGSEA. The genes are TRBV29-1 and TRBJ2-1; lacking DNA, the TRBD2 call made by TCRdb goes unchecked. Sequencing was done on a sample of blood T cells: a sorted CD56 or NKG2C T cell subset, CD4+ or CD8+ T cells, or bulk PBMC T cells (not recorded which). This TCR was recovered from a man aged 18 to 29 in good health. Here the CDR3 reads CSVGASGRGNEQFF.